Below, 11 T cell receptor beta chains from the same sample are listed, as sequenced in a study of T cells in Graves' hyperthyroidism and ophthalmopathy. The CDR3 regions of TCR beta were amplified from RNA transcripts. TCR CDR3 underwent first-round RT-PCR with the HTBI primer set. Via MiXCR, TCRdb re-called the multiplex PCR reads, giving one row per CDR3 protein. The table has about 620,000 distinct CDR3 sequences, under 20% seen once; the top ten hold 3% to 4.5%. Sequenced: blood. These receptors originate from a woman between 25 and 40 years old with Graves' hyperthyroidism.

There are many counts of this clonotype. The rearrangement uses TRBV12-3 or TRBV12-4 and TRBJ2-7; D may match TRBD1 or TRBD2 (5 bases each). This CDR3 region has 15 residues. Trimming removed 1 base at V and 4 bases at J, with 14 bases between. This CDR3 reads CASSLGGVGAYEQYF. CDR3 nucleotide sequence: TGTGCCAGCAGTTTAGGGGGAGTAGGGGCATACGAGCAGTACTTC.

The gene calls are TRBV24-1 and TRBJ1-1; D not resolved. This CDR3 comprises 14 residues. Germline CDR1 reads KGHDR; CDR2 reads SFDVKD. Trimming pared 10 bases from V and 7 bases from J, leaving 21 bases between. The CDR3 here is CATIEPRPICEAFF. DNA for the CDR3: TGTGCCACTATTGAACCACGGCCGATTTGTGAAGCTTTCTTT.

This clonotype was seen more than once but under ten times. J is TRBJ2-3 and V is TRBV7-2; a possible D gene is TRBD1 (5 bases). The CDR3 loop spans 16 amino acids. Germline V lookup: CDR1 SGHTA, CDR2 FQGNSA. V was cut by 5 bases and J by 4 bases, with 19 bases left in between. The DNA of the CDR3 is TGTGCCAGCAGCCCCCATGGGGCGGCTAGGGCAGATACGCAGTATTTT. Translated, it gives CASSPHGAARADTQYF.

This chain uses TRBV9 with TRBJ1-2, with TRBD1 identical over 8 bases. V lost 3 bases to trimming and J lost 5 bases; unmatched junction nucleotides: 6. Germline values: CDR1 SGDLS, CDR2 YYNGEE. The CDR3 contains 14 residues. The CDR3 DNA sequence: TGTGCCAGCAGCGATACAGGGGGTCCTTATGGCTACACCTTC. Translated: CASSDTGGPYGYTF.

This chain links TRBV5-1 with TRBJ1-3; 7 bases agree with TRBD1. This CDR3 is built from 17 residues. The J segment lost 0 bases and the V segment lost 1 base, leaving 7 bases of the junction unmatched. The germline V gene encodes CDR1 SGHRS and CDR2 YFSETQ. The CDR3 reads CASSLWVTGRSGNTIYF. DNA of the CDR3: TGCGCCAGCAGCTTGTGGGTGACAGGGCGCTCTGGAAACACCATATATTTT.

The gene calls are TRBV5-1 and TRBJ1-4; the D gene is possibly TRBD1 (6 bases). The CDR3 sequence is 14 residues long. The V end was cut by 2 bases, the J end by 8 bases, with 13 bases between. Germline assignment: CDR1 SGHRS and CDR2 YFSETQ. The CDR3 DNA sequence: TGCGCCAGCAGCTTCGAACAGGGTTGGGAAAAACTGTTTTTT. Protein: CASSFEQGWEKLFF. The whole variable domain, remainder taken from reference TRBV5-1 and TRBJ1-4, is KAGVTQTPRYLIKTRGQQVTLSCSPISGHRSVSWYQQTPGQGLQFLFEYFSETQRNKGNFPGRFSGRQFSNSRSEMNVSTLELGDSALYLCASSFEQGWEKLFFGSGTQLSVL.

This clonotype was seen many times. The V call is TRBV27, the J call TRBJ2-7, with 10 nucleotides matching TRBD1. The ends lost 4 bases at V and 2 bases at J; junction bases unmatched: 11. Germline V gene lookup returns CDR1 MNHEY and CDR2 SMNVEV (reference sequence). The length of the CDR3 is 17 residues. The CDR3 protein is CASSSLNDRGRTYEQYF. The CDR3 DNA sequence: TGTGCCAGCAGTTCCCTCAACGACAGGGGGCGCACCTACGAGCAGTACTTC.

This clonotype was detected ten times or more. This sequence joins TRBV7-2 and TRBJ2-7; 8 nucleotides align to TRBD1. The CDR3 is 14 residues long. V lost 4 bases and J lost 4; bases outside the gene matches: 6. Germline CDR1 and CDR2: SGHTA and FQGNSA. This CDR3 reads CASSSRTGIYEQYF. CDR3 bases: TGTGCCAGCAGCTCTCGGACAGGGATTTACGAGCAGTACTTC.

This clonotype has a handful of counts. The V call is TRBV7-2, the J call TRBJ1-4, with no clear D. CDR1 and CDR2 (germline): SGHTA, FQGNSA. The CDR3 sequence is 14 residues long. The germline V and J ends were trimmed by 4 bases and 0 bases, with 6 bases remaining between them. The CDR3 region is CASSYRSTNEKLFF. The CDR3 DNA reads as TGTGCCAGCAGCTATCGGTCAACTAATGAAAAACTGTTTTTT.

A remark on this clonotype: The junction does not match germline at one end; this may be a read error. The chain is built from TRBV10-3 and TRBJ1-5; weak D call: TRBD1 (6 bases). The CDR3 runs 16 residues. Germline V gene lookup returns CDR1 ENHRY and CDR2 SYGVKD. Here the CDR3 reads CTISATTGLSNQPQHF. In nucleotides, the CDR3 is TGTACCATCAGTGCCACCACAGGGTTATCAAATCAGCCCCAGCATTTT.

The chain recombines TRBV9 with TRBJ2-3; 13 positions agree with TRBD2. CDR3 length: 16 residues. With 3 bases clipped from V and 2 bases from J, the junction kept 3 bases outside the gene matches. Germline loops: CDR1 SGDLS, CDR2 YYNGEE. The CDR3 DNA follows: TGTGCCAGCAGCGCGGGACTAGCGGGAAACACAGATACGCAGTATTTT. Amino acids: CASSAGLAGNTDTQYF.